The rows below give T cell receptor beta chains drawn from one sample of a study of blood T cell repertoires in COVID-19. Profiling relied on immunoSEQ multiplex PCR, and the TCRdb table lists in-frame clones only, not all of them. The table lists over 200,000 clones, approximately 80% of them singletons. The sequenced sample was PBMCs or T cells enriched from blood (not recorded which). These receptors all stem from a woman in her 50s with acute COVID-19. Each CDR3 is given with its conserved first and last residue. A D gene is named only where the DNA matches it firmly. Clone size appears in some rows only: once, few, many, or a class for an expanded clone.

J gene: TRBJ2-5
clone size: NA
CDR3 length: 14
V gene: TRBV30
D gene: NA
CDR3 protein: CAWSVGGNQETQYF

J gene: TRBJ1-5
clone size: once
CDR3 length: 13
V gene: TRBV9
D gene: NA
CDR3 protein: CASSVSSNQPQHF

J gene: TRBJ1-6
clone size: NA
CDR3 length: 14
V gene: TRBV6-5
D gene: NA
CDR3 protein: CASSRGAGNSPLHF

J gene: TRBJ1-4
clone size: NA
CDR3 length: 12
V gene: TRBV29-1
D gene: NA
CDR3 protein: CSVGGTGQTLFF

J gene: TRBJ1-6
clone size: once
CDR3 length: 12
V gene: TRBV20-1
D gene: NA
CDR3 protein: CSASPGASPLHF

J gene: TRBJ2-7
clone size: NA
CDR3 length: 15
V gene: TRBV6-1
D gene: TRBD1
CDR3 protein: CASSEPGQGSIEQYF

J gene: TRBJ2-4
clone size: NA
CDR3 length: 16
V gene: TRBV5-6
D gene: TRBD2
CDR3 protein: CASSQLAGDPKNIQYF

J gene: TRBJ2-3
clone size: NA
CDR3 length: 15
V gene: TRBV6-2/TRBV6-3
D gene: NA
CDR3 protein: CASSYGRTNTDTQYF

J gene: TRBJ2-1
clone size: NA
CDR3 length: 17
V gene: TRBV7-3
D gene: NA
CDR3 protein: CASSLTFGGSSYNEQFF

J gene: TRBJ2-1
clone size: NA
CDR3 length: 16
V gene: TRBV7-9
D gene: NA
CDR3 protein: CASSESRGYPYNEQFF

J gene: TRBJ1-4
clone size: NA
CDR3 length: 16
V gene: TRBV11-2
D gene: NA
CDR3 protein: CASSFGGRVTNEKLFF

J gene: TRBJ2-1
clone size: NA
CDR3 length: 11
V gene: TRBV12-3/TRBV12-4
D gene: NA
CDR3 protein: CASSVGDEQFF

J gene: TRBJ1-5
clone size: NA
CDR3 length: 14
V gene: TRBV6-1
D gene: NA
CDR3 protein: CASSDQGANQPQHF

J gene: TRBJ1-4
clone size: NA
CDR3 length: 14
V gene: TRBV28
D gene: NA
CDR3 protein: CASSLGGSNEKLFF

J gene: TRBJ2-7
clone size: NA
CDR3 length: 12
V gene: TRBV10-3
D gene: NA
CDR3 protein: CAISEAGYEQYF

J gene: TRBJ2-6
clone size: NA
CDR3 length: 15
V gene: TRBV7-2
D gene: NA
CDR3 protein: CASSSQSSGANVLTF

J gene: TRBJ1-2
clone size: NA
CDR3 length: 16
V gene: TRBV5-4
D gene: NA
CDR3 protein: CASSLAGGFGYYGYTF

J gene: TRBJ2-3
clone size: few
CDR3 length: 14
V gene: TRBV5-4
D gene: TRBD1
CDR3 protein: CASSFPGTEDTQYF

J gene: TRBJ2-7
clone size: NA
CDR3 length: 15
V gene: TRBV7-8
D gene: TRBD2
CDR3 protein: CASSLVDSGSYEQYF

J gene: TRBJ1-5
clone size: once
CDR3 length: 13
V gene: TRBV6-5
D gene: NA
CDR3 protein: CASSPGQYQPQHF

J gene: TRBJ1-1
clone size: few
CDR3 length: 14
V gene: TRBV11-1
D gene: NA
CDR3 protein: CASIRGGGQTEAFF

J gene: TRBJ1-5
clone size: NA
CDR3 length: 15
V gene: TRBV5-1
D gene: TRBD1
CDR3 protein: CASRPGGAMDQPQHF

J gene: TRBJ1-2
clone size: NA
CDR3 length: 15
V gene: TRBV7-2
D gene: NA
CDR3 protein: CASSLSPLERTGYTF

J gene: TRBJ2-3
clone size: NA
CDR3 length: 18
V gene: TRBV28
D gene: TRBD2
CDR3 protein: CASSLLREAGAGTDTQYF

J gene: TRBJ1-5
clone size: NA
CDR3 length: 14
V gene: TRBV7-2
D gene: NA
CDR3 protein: CASSTTGSNQPQHF

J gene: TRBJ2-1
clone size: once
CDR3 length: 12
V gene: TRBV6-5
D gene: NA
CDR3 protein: CASSFNSGEQFF

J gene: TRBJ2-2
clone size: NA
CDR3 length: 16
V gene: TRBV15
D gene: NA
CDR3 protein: CATSRTGAANTGELFF

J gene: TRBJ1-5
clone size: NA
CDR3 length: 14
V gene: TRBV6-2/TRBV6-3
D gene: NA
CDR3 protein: CASSYLGEMEPQHF

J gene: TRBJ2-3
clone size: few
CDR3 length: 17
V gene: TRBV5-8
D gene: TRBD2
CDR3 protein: CASSPLMTSGRTDTQYF

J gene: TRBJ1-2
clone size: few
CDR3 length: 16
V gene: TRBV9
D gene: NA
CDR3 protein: CASSPSGREALYGYTF

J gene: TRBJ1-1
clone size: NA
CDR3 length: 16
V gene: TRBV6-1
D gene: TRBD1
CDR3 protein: CASSEGRRGRGAEAFF

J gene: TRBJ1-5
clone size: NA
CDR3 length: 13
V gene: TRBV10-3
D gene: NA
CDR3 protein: CAIQGIPNQPQHF

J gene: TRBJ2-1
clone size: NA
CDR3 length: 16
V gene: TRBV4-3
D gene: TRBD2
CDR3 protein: CASSRQRDLYYNEQFF

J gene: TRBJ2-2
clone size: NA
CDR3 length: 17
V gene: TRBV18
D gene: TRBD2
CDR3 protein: CASSPQGLAGGEGELFF

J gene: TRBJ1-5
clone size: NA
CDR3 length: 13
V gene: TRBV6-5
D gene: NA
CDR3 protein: CASSALGGQPQHF

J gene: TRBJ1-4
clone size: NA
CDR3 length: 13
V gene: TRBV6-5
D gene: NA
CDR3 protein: CASSYSEVEKLFF

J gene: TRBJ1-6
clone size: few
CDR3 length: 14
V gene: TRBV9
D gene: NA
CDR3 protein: CASSSNPDSLILHF

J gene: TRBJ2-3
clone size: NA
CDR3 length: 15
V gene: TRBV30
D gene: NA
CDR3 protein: CAWSPWSGATDTQYF

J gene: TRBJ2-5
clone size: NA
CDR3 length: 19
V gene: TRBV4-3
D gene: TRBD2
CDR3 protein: CASSQVLAGGQGAQETQYF

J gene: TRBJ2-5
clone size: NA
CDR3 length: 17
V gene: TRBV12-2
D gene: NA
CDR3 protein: CASRLVAASGNQETQYF

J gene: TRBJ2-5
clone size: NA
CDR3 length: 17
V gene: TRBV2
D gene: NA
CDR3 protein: CASSERVGQTFGKTQYF

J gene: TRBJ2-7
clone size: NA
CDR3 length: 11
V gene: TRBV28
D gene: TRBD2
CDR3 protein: CASLAGVEQYF